What follows are 17 T cell receptor beta chains derived from one specimen sequenced in a study of neurological immune-mediated disorders. MiXCR was run by TCRdb on the 5' RACE reads, yielding one entry per CDR3 protein. The profile covers under 80,000 distinct CDR3 sequences, with around 9.9% appearing a single time and 1.5% to 2% taken by the ten largest. The material sequenced was PBMCs. Every receptor here comes from a man over 45 in good health.

The chain has TRBV7-2 and TRBJ2-7; unclear D gene. Germline V CDR1 and CDR2: SGHTA, FQGNSA. The length of the CDR3 is 14 residues. Trimming left V 1 base short and J 3 bases short, with 10 bases between. The CDR3 is CASSLEVRYYEQYF. The CDR3 nucleotides read TGTGCCAGCAGCTTAGAGGTCAGGTACTACGAGCAGTACTTC.

This clonotype came up many times. This chain links TRBV9 with TRBJ2-5; D could derive from TRBD1 or TRBD2 (6 bases each). The CDR3 extends over 14 amino acids. V shed 0 bases and J shed 5 bases, with 11 bases lying between them. Per the germline V gene, CDR1 is SGDLS and CDR2 is YYNGEE. The CDR3 nucleotides read TGTGCCAGCAGCGTAGCGGGGGCCGACGAGACCCAGTACTTC. Protein product: CASSVAGADETQYF.

This clonotype was seen many times. The chain links TRBV14 to TRBJ1-1, with D possibly TRBD1 on 5 matching bases. The CDR3 runs 17 residues. Germline CDR1 reads SGHDN; CDR2 reads FVKESK. Trimming left V 3 bases short and J 5 bases short, with 22 bases between. The CDR3 nucleotides read TGTGCCAGCAGCCAGAGGGCAGGGTGGATGGCTGGTACTGAAGCTTTCTTT. Residues: CASSQRAGWMAGTEAFF.

This clonotype showed up many times. J is TRBJ2-1 and V is TRBV7-8, with a possible D match to TRBD1 (6 bases). The CDR3 is 15 amino acids. The ends were cut back, 1 base at V and 3 bases at J, with 10 bases in the middle. Germline-derived CDR1 and CDR2 are SGHVS and FQNEAQ. As DNA, the CDR3 is TGTGCCAGCAGCTTAGGATCAGGGGTCTACAATGAGCAGTTCTTC. It specifies CASSLGSGVYNEQFF.

The sample holds many counts of this clonotype. The CDR3 region is CSVRQASYYGEQFF. As DNA, the CDR3 is TGCAGCGTGAGACAGGCATCCTATTATGGTGAGCAGTTCTTC. V and J are TRBV29-1 and TRBJ2-1, with D possibly TRBD1 on 6 matching bases. Trimming stripped 6 bases from V and 9 bases from J, with 21 bases between. The CDR3 consists of 14 residues. Per the germline V gene, CDR1 is SQVTM and CDR2 is ANQGSEA.

This clonotype has ten or more counts. This chain joins TRBV5-1 and TRBJ1-1; 7 bases are a match to TRBD1. The CDR3 loop spans 15 amino acids. The germline V gene encodes CDR1 SGHRS and CDR2 YFSETQ. The V gene end was trimmed by 0 bases and the J gene end by 2 bases; junction bases not matched to a gene: 4. CDR3 nucleotide sequence: TGCGCCAGCAGCTTGGGGGGGACAGACAACACTGAAGCTTTCTTT. Protein product: CASSLGGTDNTEAFF.

This clonotype was detected ten times or more. The chain couples TRBV5-1 to TRBJ2-4; D is unresolved. CDR3 length: 15 amino acids. Germline V gene sequence: CDR1 SGHRS, CDR2 YFSETQ. V lost 0 bases and J 7 bases, leaving 14 bases between the germline ends. DNA of the CDR3: TGCGCCAGCAGCTTGGGGAATGAGCTTGGGAACATTCAGTACTTC. Its protein product is CASSLGNELGNIQYF.

Notes on this clonotype: A much more abundant neighbour one base away suggests this may be a read error. V usage is TRBV12-3 or TRBV12-4 and J usage is TRBJ2-1; 7 bases map to TRBD2. The CDR3 is made up of 13 amino acids. DNA for the CDR3: TGTGCCAACAGTGGACTAGGTTCCAGTGAGCAGTTCTTC. It translates to CANSGLGSSEQFF.

This clonotype showed up just a few times. V is TRBV5-1 and J is TRBJ1-1; D may be TRBD1 (5 bases). Germline V lookup: CDR1 SGHRS, CDR2 YFSETQ. CDR3 size: 15 residues. V gave up 0 bases and J gave up 5 bases, with 14 bases separating them. The DNA for the CDR3 is TGCGCCAGCAGCTTGGAGGACATCCTTCGTACTGAAGCTTTCTTT. Translated: CASSLEDILRTEAFF. Using reference TRBV5-1 and TRBJ1-1 for the parts outside the CDR3, the full variable domain is KAGVTQTPRYLIKTRGQQVTLSCSPISGHRSVSWYQQTPGQGLQFLFEYFSETQRNKGNFPGRFSGRQFSNSRSEMNVSTLELGDSALYLCASSLEDILRTEAFFGQGTRLTVV.

The table lists this clonotype with many counts. The chain joins TRBV6-6 to TRBJ2-2; TRBD2 aligns across 7 bases. The CDR3 length is 17 residues. V lost 6 bases to trimming and J lost 2 bases; unmatched junction nucleotides: 12. Germline V gene lookup returns CDR1 MNHNY and CDR2 SVGAGI (reference sequence). This chain's CDR3 is CASSPIRDYRNTGELFF. The DNA for the CDR3 is TGTGCCAGCAGCCCAATCCGGGACTACCGTAACACCGGGGAGCTGTTTTTT.

This clonotype has a count of ten or more. CDR3 sequence: CASSSAVVTEAFF. Here the CDR3 DNA reads TGTGCCAGCAGCTCCGCGGTCGTTACTGAAGCTTTCTTT. This sequence joins TRBV7-9 and TRBJ1-1; D uncertain. V lost 4 bases and J 5 bases, leaving 11 bases between the germline ends. The CDR3 is made up of 13 amino acids. The germline V gene has CDR1 SEHNR and CDR2 FQNEAQ (reference sequence).

This clonotype was observed many times. The V and J genes are TRBV10-3 and TRBJ2-7; D gene ambiguous. Trimming removed 6 bases from V and 2 bases from J, with 14 bases in between. The CDR3 has 14 amino acids. Germline loops: CDR1 ENHRY, CDR2 SYGVKD. The CDR3 spells CAIRAQGSTYEQYF. CDR3 nucleotides: TGTGCCATCAGGGCACAAGGGTCCACCTACGAGCAGTACTTC.

The gene calls are TRBV12-3 or TRBV12-4 and TRBJ2-3; 10 bases align to TRBD2. The length of the CDR3 is 14 residues. The ends lost 6 bases at V and 5 bases at J; junction bases unmatched: 5. For the CDR3, the DNA is TGTGCCAGCAGCTCTAGCGGGAGACAAGATACGCAGTATTTT. Its protein product is CASSSSGRQDTQYF.

Comment on this clonotype: Just one base apart from a much larger clone, this may be a read error. The V and J genes are TRBV4-2 and TRBJ1-5; tentative D call: TRBD1 (6 bases). The CDR3 totals 17 residues. Germline CDR1 LGHNA, CDR2 YNFKEQ. The CDR3 here is CASSQVGWGQGYQPQRF. In DNA form, the CDR3 reads TGTGCCAGCAGCCAAGTCGGCTGGGGGCAGGGCTATCAGCCCCAGCGTTTT.

This chain connects TRBV19 to TRBJ1-1; TRBD1 is a possible D gene (5 bases). Germline V lookup: CDR1 LNHDA, CDR2 SQIVND (reference sequence). The CDR3 runs 14 residues. Deletions cut 6 bases from V and 3 bases from J, with 14 bases between. The CDR3 DNA sequence: TGTGCCAGTAGGCGATCTCAGGGTTACACTGAAGCTTTCTTT. Translated, it gives CASRRSQGYTEAFF.

This clonotype was observed at least ten times. The chain joins TRBV20-1 to TRBJ2-1; D is perhaps TRBD2 (6 bases). Per the germline V gene, CDR1 is DFQATT and CDR2 is SNEGSKA (reference sequence). V was cut by 3 bases and J by 12 bases, with 12 bases left in between. CDR3 length: 11 residues. CDR3 nucleotides: TGCAGTGCTAGGGGGGGTTGGGGGCAGTTCTTC. This encodes CSARGGWGQFF.

This clonotype was detected ten times or more. The chain uses TRBV12-3 or TRBV12-4 and TRBJ1-5, with unresolved D. V was trimmed by 3 bases and J by 14 bases, leaving 14 bases between them. The CDR3 is 12 amino acids. The CDR3 nucleotides are TGTGCCAGCAGTTTCAACAGCCCCCCAAAGCATTTT. Its translation is CASSFNSPPKHF.